A single sample is the source of the 29 T cell receptor beta chains below, sequenced in a study of T cells in Graves' hyperthyroidism and ophthalmopathy. Researchers took RNA transcripts and amplified the TCR beta CDR3 regions from them. During a first-round RT-PCR of the TCR CDR3, the HTBI primer set was used. TCRdb recomputed calls from the multiplex PCR reads with MiXCR, one row per CDR3 protein. In the table there are 92,000 or so distinct CDR3 sequences, roughly 49% of which are singletons. The sequenced material came from blood. The receptors derive from a woman aged 40 to 55 with Graves' hyperthyroidism.

A remark on this clonotype: No DNA is shown, since the ends of the CDR3 on it are uncertain; the CDR3 is the one TCRdb lists. The gene calls are TRBV10-3 and TRBJ2-2; the table names TRBD1, a call not compared with the DNA. The V gene's germline CDR1 is ENHRY and CDR2 SYGVKD. Both ends counted, the CDR3 spans 21 residues. CDR3 residues: CAIRDYEYEQYFGPGTGELFF.

In its sample, this clonotype was seen many times. The V call is TRBV29-1, the J call TRBJ2-5, with 7 bases identical to TRBD1. The V gene end was trimmed by 7 bases and the J gene end by 7 bases; junction bases not matched to a gene: 18. CDR1 is SQVTM, CDR2 ANQGSEA, per germline. This CDR3 spans 15 amino acids. Written as DNA, the CDR3 is TGCAGCGCCGAGAGGGGCACAGGGGTCCGGGGGACCCAGTACTTC. It is translated as CSAERGTGVRGTQYF.

The gene calls are TRBV13 and TRBJ2-7; D ambiguous. The CDR3 has 12 residues. V lost 6 bases and J 2 bases, leaving 8 bases between the germline ends. Germline loops: CDR1 PRHDT, CDR2 FYEKMQ (reference sequence). The CDR3 sequence: CASSFDPYEQYF. In DNA, the CDR3 is TGTGCCAGCAGTTTCGATCCCTACGAGCAGTACTTC.

Worth noting for this clonotype: Mismatch with germline at one junction end may stem from a read error. V gene TRBV2 combines with J gene TRBJ1-5; TRBD1 might be the D (5 bases). Germline V gene sequence: CDR1 SNHLY, CDR2 FYNNEI. CDR3 size: 17 residues. The CDR3 DNA is TGCGCCAGCGGCCAAGATGAGACAGCTTATAGCAATCAGCCCCAGCATTTT. This encodes CASGQDETAYSNQPQHF.

This clonotype was recorded once. V and J are TRBV3-1 and TRBJ2-7, with 9 bases aligning to TRBD2. Trimming took 6 bases from V and 1 from J; bases not matched to a gene: 16. The CDR3 is 18 amino acids. The V gene's germline CDR1 is LGHDT and CDR2 YNNKEL (reference sequence). CDR3 sequence: CASSFKPPNSGRSYEQYF. The CDR3 DNA follows: TGTGCCAGCAGTTTCAAACCCCCCAATAGCGGGAGATCCTACGAGCAGTACTTC.

This chain links TRBV7-2 with TRBJ2-3; either TRBD1 or TRBD2 may fit D (6 bases each). This CDR3 is 15 amino acids long. V was pared by 1 base and J by 3 bases, with 11 bases between. The germline gives CDR1 SGHTA, CDR2 FQGNSA. CDR3 sequence (DNA): TGTGCCAGCAGCTTAGGAGGGGGGTTGACAGATACGCAGTATTTT. This codes for CASSLGGGLTDTQYF.

The chain combines TRBV19 with TRBJ2-1; 10 bases fit TRBD2. CDR1 and CDR2 (germline): LNHDA, SQIVND (reference sequence). CDR3 length: 17 residues. The J segment lost 3 bases and the V segment lost 2 bases, leaving 7 bases of the junction unmatched. CDR3 in amino acids: CASSIQAGGGRYNEQFF. CDR3 coding DNA: TGTGCCAGTAGTATACAAGCGGGAGGGGGACGCTACAATGAGCAGTTCTTC.

The rearrangement links TRBV19 to TRBJ1-1, with unresolved D. CDR1 is LNHDA and CDR2 is SQIVND in the germline V gene (reference sequence). V dropped 9 bases and J dropped 1 base, with 15 bases sitting between them. The CDR3 is made up of 14 amino acids. The CDR3 here is CASSFRYWNTEAFF. CDR3 nucleotide sequence: TGTGCCAGCAGTTTCCGCTATTGGAACACTGAAGCTTTCTTT.

In its sample, this clonotype was seen once. The chain employs TRBV13 and TRBJ1-4; D unresolved. Germline V CDR1 and CDR2: PRHDT, FYEKMQ (reference sequence). Trimming removed 3 bases at V and 8 bases at J, with 4 bases between. This CDR3 comprises 11 residues. CDR3 DNA sequence: TGTGCCAGCAGCTTGGTGGAAAAACTGTTTTTT. Its protein product is CASSLVEKLFF.

The chain has TRBV29-1 and TRBJ2-5, with D perhaps given as TRBD1 or TRBD2 (5 bases each). Germline V CDR1 and CDR2: SQVTM, ANQGSEA. V was shortened by 7 bases and J by 5 bases, with 11 bases between the two germline ends. This CDR3 spans 11 amino acids. The CDR3 loop reads CSAGKGETQYF. The CDR3 DNA follows: TGCAGCGCCGGGAAGGGGGAGACCCAGTACTTC. The whole variable domain, filled in from reference TRBV29-1 and TRBJ2-5, reads SAVISQKPSRDICQRGTSLTIQCQVDSQVTMMFWYRQQPGQSLTLIATANQGSEATYESGFVIDKFPISRPNLTFSTLTVSNMSPEDSSIYLCSAGKGETQYFGPGTRLLVL.

Remarks on this clonotype: The CDR3 does not end in the conserved phenylalanine or tryptophan, so this is likely a read error. Because the CDR3's place on the DNA is in doubt, the DNA is left out and the CDR3 is given as listed by TCRdb. J is TRBJ2-5 and V is TRBV12-3 or TRBV12-4; TRBD2, as called in the table, went unchecked against the DNA. The length of the CDR3 is 16 amino acids, counting both ends. The chain's CDR3 is CASSSPAQGSGRAWAY.

This clonotype occurred a few times. CDR3 nucleotide sequence: TGCGCCAGCAGCCCGTGGTGGGCTAGCGGGAGATTTACGGGATCCTACGAGCAGTACTTC. As protein: CASSPWWASGRFTGSYEQYF. This rearrangement joins TRBV5-1 to TRBJ2-7; the match to TRBD2 covers 10 bases. The CDR3 runs 20 residues. Germline V gene lookup returns CDR1 SGHRS and CDR2 YFSETQ. J gave up 1 base and V 4 bases, and 20 bases lay outside the gene matches.

This chain links TRBV7-8 with TRBJ1-2, with TRBD1 as a possible D gene (5 bases). There are 13 residues in the CDR3. Per the germline V gene, CDR1 is SGHVS and CDR2 is FQNEAQ. Between the trimmed V and J ends, which lost 1 base and 9 bases, there was a span of 12 bases. CDR3 region: CASSLDWQDSYTF. As DNA, the CDR3 is TGTGCCAGCAGCTTAGATTGGCAGGACAGCTACACCTTC.

Regarding this clonotype: This may be a read error: a much more frequent sequence differs by one nucleotide. V usage is TRBV4-1 and J usage is TRBJ2-7; D might be TRBD1 (5 bases). Germline assignment: CDR1 MGHRA and CDR2 YSYEKL. This CDR3 is 15 amino acids long. CDR3 coding DNA: TGCGCCTGCAGCCAAGATAGTGGGGCCACCTACGAGCAGTACTTC. Protein: CACSQDSGATYEQYF.

The J gene is TRBJ2-7, the V gene TRBV7-2, with 9 bases fitting TRBD2. The junction had 2 bases not matched to a gene; V was cut back by 3 bases and J by 2 bases. The CDR3 spans 14 residues. Per germline, CDR1 SGHTA and CDR2 FQGNSA. In nucleotides, the CDR3 is TGTGCCAGCAGCTTGTCTAGCGGGGCCTACGAGCAGTACTTC. As protein: CASSLSSGAYEQYF.

This chain links TRBV25-1 with TRBJ2-2, with D perhaps matching TRBD1 or TRBD2 (5 bases each). The CDR3 is 16 residues long. V was pared by 3 bases and J by 4 bases, with 15 bases between. Germline V gene data show CDR1 as MGHDK and CDR2 as SYGVNS. The CDR3 loop is CASSDGAHMGTGELFF. The CDR3 nucleotides are TGTGCCAGCAGTGACGGGGCTCACATGGGCACCGGGGAGCTGTTTTTT.

The gene calls are TRBV20-1 and TRBJ2-1; D uncertain. The CDR3 extends over 14 amino acids. Germline V lookup: CDR1 DFQATT, CDR2 SNEGSKA (reference sequence). V was trimmed by 7 bases and J by 6 bases, leaving 19 bases between them. The CDR3 spells CSGLMNTHPNEQFF. CDR3 coding DNA: TGCAGTGGACTTATGAACACTCACCCCAATGAGCAGTTCTTC.

This clonotype was counted ten times or more. V is TRBV20-1 and J is TRBJ2-3, with 13 bases matching TRBD2. This CDR3 is 14 amino acids long. V shed 4 bases, J shed 3 bases, and the junction held 1 base outside the gene matches. From germline, CDR1 is DFQATT and CDR2 SNEGSKA (reference sequence). CDR3 amino acids: CSAMTSGRTDTQYF. The CDR3 nucleotides read TGCAGTGCTATGACTAGCGGGAGGACAGATACGCAGTATTTT.

Remarks on this clonotype: The CDR3 ends on some other residue instead of the conserved phenylalanine or tryptophan, so this is likely a read error. The chain carries TRBV7-9 and TRBJ2-7; 13 nucleotides line up with TRBD2. After removal of 4 bases from V and 6 bases from J, the junction contained 6 bases not matched to a gene. The CDR3 consists of 15 residues. Germline-derived CDR1 and CDR2 are SEHNR and FQNEAQ (reference sequence). The CDR3 spells CASSSGLAGVSEQYL. The DNA for the CDR3 is TGTGCCAGCAGCTCAGGACTAGCGGGAGTTTCCGAGCAGTACCTC.

This clonotype has only one observation. It is likely a read error, because the conserved phenylalanine at the end of the CDR3 is missing. The DNA is left out, because the CDR3 cannot be placed on it with certainty; the CDR3 is given as TCRdb lists it. The chain uses TRBV10-3 and TRBJ1-5; the D segment call TRBD1 is taken from the table without a DNA check. The CDR3 length equals 13 residues, ends included. Looked up from germline, CDR1 is ENHRY and CDR2 is SYGVKD. CDR3 protein: CAISKGAVSPSMV.

The chain links TRBV5-1 to TRBJ1-5, with 9 bases identical to TRBD1. V trimming: 4 bases; J trimming: 14 bases; junction bases outside the gene matches: 10. Germline V lookup: CDR1 SGHRS, CDR2 YFSETQ. The CDR3 length is 13 residues. The CDR3 here is CASSVGQGRYEHF. CDR3 DNA sequence: TGCGCCAGCAGCGTGGGACAGGGTCGGTACGAGCATTTT.

This clonotype was seen at least ten times. This chain links TRBV4-3 with TRBJ1-4, with D uncertain. This CDR3 is 16 amino acids long. Looked up from germline, CDR1 is LGHNA and CDR2 is YSLEER. Trimming removed 3 bases at V and 3 bases at J, with 14 bases between. This CDR3 reads CASSQVFGVANEKLFF. CDR3 DNA sequence: TGCGCCAGCAGCCAGGTGTTCGGGGTAGCTAATGAAAAACTGTTTTTT.

J is TRBJ1-2 and V is TRBV2; TRBD1 matches 8 bases. The germline V gene encodes CDR1 SNHLY and CDR2 FYNNEI. J lost 8 bases, V lost 6 bases, and 5 bases had no gene match. The CDR3 loop spans 12 amino acids. The CDR3 DNA is TGTGCCAGCAGCTTCTCAGGGGGCGGCTACACCTTC. It yields the protein CASSFSGGGYTF.

This clonotype was detected ten times or more. The V gene is TRBV7-2, the J gene TRBJ1-2, with TRBD1 identical over 8 bases. Trimming cost V 5 bases and J 3 bases; bases outside gene matches: 5. Germline CDR1 is SGHTA and CDR2 is FQGNSA. CDR3 length: 14 amino acids. Written as DNA, the CDR3 is TGTGCCAGCAGCCGTTCGACAGGGGACTATGGCTACACCTTC. This encodes CASSRSTGDYGYTF. The full variable domain, rest sourced from reference TRBV7-2 and TRBJ1-2, is GAGVSQSPSNKVTEKGKDVELRCDPISGHTALYWYRQSLGQGLEFLIYFQGNSAPDKSGLPSDRFSAERTGGSVSTLTIQRTQQEDSAVYLCASSRSTGDYGYTFGSGTRLTVV.

This clonotype has ten or more counts. The chain employs TRBV9 and TRBJ1-5, with a tentative D call TRBD1 (5 bases). Germline loops: CDR1 SGDLS, CDR2 YYNGEE. The CDR3 has 15 residues. The V end lost 2 bases, the J end lost 4 bases, and 13 bases lay between the germline ends. CDR3 protein: CASSVTGTGNQPQHF. CDR3 bases: TGTGCCAGCAGCGTCACCGGGACGGGGAATCAGCCCCAGCATTTT.

The chain has TRBV15 and TRBJ1-2, with D unresolved. There are 13 residues in the CDR3. Germline lookup yields CDR1 LNHNV and CDR2 YYDKDF (reference sequence). Trimming removed 4 bases at V and 4 bases at J, with 10 bases between. DNA for the CDR3: TGTGCCACCAGCAAGGACTTAGCCTATGGCTACACCTTC. Translated: CATSKDLAYGYTF.

This chain links TRBV7-8 with TRBJ1-1, with 9 bases matching TRBD1. Germline V CDR1 and CDR2: SGHVS, FQNEAQ. The junction had 7 bases not matched to a gene; V was cut back by 4 bases and J by 10 bases. The CDR3 contains 13 residues. This chain's CDR3 is CASSYGQGRIAFF. DNA for the CDR3: TGTGCCAGCAGCTATGGACAGGGGAGGATAGCTTTCTTT.

The rearrangement joins TRBV20-1 to TRBJ1-4; no clear D. The CDR3 totals 13 residues. V lost 3 bases to trimming and J lost 8 bases, with 13 bases between them. Looked up from germline, CDR1 is DFQATT and CDR2 is SNEGSKA (reference sequence). The CDR3 coding sequence is TGCAGTGCTAGGAGTGGTGGTCGAGAAAAACTGTTTTTT. It is translated as CSARSGGREKLFF.

Notes on this clonotype: Here the CDR3 omits its conserved ending phenylalanine or tryptophan, so a read error is the likely source. The CDR3 protein is CSAPRTSPYEQYL. The CDR3 region has the DNA TGCAGTGCTCCCCGGACTAGCCCCTACGAGCAGTACCTC. The chain couples TRBV20-1 to TRBJ2-7; 8 bases are a match to TRBD2. The CDR3 extends over 13 amino acids. The V segment lost 5 bases and the J segment 2 bases; nucleotides outside the gene matches: 5. CDR1 and CDR2 from the germline V gene are DFQATT and SNEGSKA (reference sequence).